The 30 T cell receptor beta chains given below trace back to one sample, sequenced in a study of control samples from healthy donors and cancer patients. The method was immunoSEQ multiplex PCR; TCRdb's version includes in-frame clones alone and lacks a portion of them. Of about 140,000 clones listed, more than 80% were seen once; the top ten hold under 9%. The sequencing sample was made of blood. These receptor sequences come from a man between 18 and 29 years old in good health.

The chain couples TRBV3-1 (or the pseudogene TRBV3-2) to TRBJ1-1; 8 bases align to TRBD1. The CDR3 is made up of 13 amino acids. CDR1 is LGHDT, CDR2 YNNKEL, per germline (reference sequence). J gave up 7 bases and V 4 bases, and 5 bases lay outside the gene matches. CDR3 DNA sequence: TGTGCCAGCAGCCGGACAGGGACCCTTGAAGCTTTCTTT. It yields the protein CASSRTGTLEAFF.

This sequence joins TRBV13 and TRBJ1-2; 10 bases fit TRBD1. Germline CDR1 PRHDT, CDR2 FYEKMQ (reference sequence). CDR3 length: 13 amino acids. V lost 7 bases to trimming and J lost 8 bases; unmatched junction nucleotides: 7. CDR3 sequence (DNA): TGTGCCAGCACGGGACAGGGGTATCGGGGCTACACCTTC. Translation gives CASTGQGYRGYTF. The variable domain in full, completed from reference TRBV13 and TRBJ1-2, reads AAGVIQSPRHLIKEKRETATLKCYPIPRHDTVYWYQQGPGQDPQFLISFYEKMQSDKGSIPDRFSAQQFSDYHSELNMSSLELGDSALYFCASTGQGYRGYTFGSGTRLTVV.

This clone appeared a single time. The CDR3 spells CASSSRDEKLFF. The CDR3 DNA reads TGTGCCAGCAGTTCAAGAGACGAAAAACTGTTTTTT. V usage is TRBV27 and J usage is TRBJ1-4; D is unclear. The germline V gene encodes CDR1 MNHEY and CDR2 SMNVEV (reference sequence). Trimming left V 4 bases short and J 8 bases short, with 8 bases between. The length of the CDR3 is 12 residues.

The chain is built from TRBV19 and TRBJ1-1, with 9 bases that match TRBD1. V was pared by 8 bases and J by 4 bases, with 14 bases of the junction left unmatched. Germline values: CDR1 LNHDA, CDR2 SQIVND (reference sequence). CDR3 length: 16 residues. CDR3 DNA: TGTGCCAGTTCCCCGGGACAGGGTCATGGAGGCACTGAAGCTTTCTTT. Protein product: CASSPGQGHGGTEAFF.

This clone appeared a single time. The chain links TRBV28 to TRBJ1-2, with D possibly matching TRBD1 (6 bases). Per germline, CDR1 MDHEN and CDR2 SYDVKM. Trimming cost V 5 bases and J 2 bases, with 12 bases left between them. The CDR3 has 14 residues. The CDR3 loop reads CASSPPDRNYGYTF. Written as DNA, the CDR3 is TGTGCCAGCAGTCCTCCAGACAGGAACTATGGCTACACCTTC.

The rearrangement joins TRBV10-3 to TRBJ2-7; no definite D call. Trimming stripped 2 bases from V and 7 bases from J, with 9 bases between. The CDR3 has 12 amino acids. CDR1 is ENHRY, CDR2 SYGVKD, per germline. DNA of the CDR3: TGTGCCATCAGTGAGGGGCAGGCAGAGCAGTACTTC. The encoded protein is CAISEGQAEQYF.

This clone was detected a few times. The chain combines TRBV28 with TRBJ1-3; no definite D call. Germline V gene lookup returns CDR1 MDHEN and CDR2 SYDVKM. The CDR3 spans 15 residues. V was clipped by 8 bases and J by 0 bases, with 14 bases between them. This CDR3 is CASGYGPNSGNTIYF. In DNA, the CDR3 is TGTGCCAGCGGCTATGGCCCAAACTCTGGAAACACCATATATTTT.

This chain connects TRBV6-5 to TRBJ1-1; D is perhaps TRBD1 (5 bases). The V end lost 6 bases, the J end lost 3 bases, and 17 bases lay between the germline ends. CDR1 MNHEY and CDR2 SVGAGI come from the germline V gene. This CDR3 comprises 15 residues. The CDR3: CASRRGQRGDTEAFF. CDR3 nucleotides: TGTGCCAGCAGAAGGGGCCAGCGGGGGGACACTGAAGCTTTCTTT.

V usage is TRBV6-1 and J usage is TRBJ2-1; 12 nucleotides agree with TRBD2. The CDR3 totals 16 residues. The V segment lost 3 bases and the J segment 6 bases; nucleotides outside the gene matches: 6. In germline, CDR1 is MNHNS, CDR2 SASEGT. CDR3 bases: TGTGCCAGCAGTGACCCTCTAGCGGGGGGGCCCAATGAGCAGTTCTTC. Translation: CASSDPLAGGPNEQFF.

The rearrangement uses TRBV3-1 (or the pseudogene TRBV3-2) and TRBJ1-1, with a tentative D call TRBD1 (5 bases). CDR1 is LGHDT and CDR2 is YNNKEL in the germline V gene (reference sequence). Trimming took 1 base from V and 8 from J, leaving 8 bases between them. The CDR3 has 12 amino acids. The CDR3 region has the DNA TGTGCCAGCAGCCAAGGGGGGGGAGAAGCTTTCTTT. This encodes CASSQGGGEAFF.

This chain links TRBV5-1 with TRBJ2-2; TRBD1 matches at 9 bases. Germline assignment: CDR1 SGHRS and CDR2 YFSETQ. The trim removed 6 bases at V and 3 bases at J, leaving 6 bases unmatched. The CDR3 is 15 amino acids. The CDR3 here is CASTSTGGDTGELFF. CDR3 DNA: TGCGCCAGCACCAGCACAGGGGGCGACACCGGGGAGCTGTTTTTT.

The chain is built from TRBV2 and TRBJ2-2; perhaps TRBD1 as D (6 bases). The CDR3 totals 18 residues. From germline, CDR1 is SNHLY and CDR2 FYNNEI. V was trimmed by 3 bases and J by 0 bases, leaving 17 bases between them. This CDR3 is CASSDGQGIPTNTGELFF. The CDR3 DNA is TGTGCCAGCAGTGATGGGCAGGGGATCCCGACGAACACCGGGGAGCTGTTTTTT.

The CDR3 coding sequence is TGTGCCAGCATCCCAGGGACAGGGTGTGAAAAACTGTTTTTT. This gives the protein CASIPGTGCEKLFF. This chain uses TRBV5-6 with TRBJ1-4; 9 bases line up with TRBD1. There are 14 residues in the CDR3. Germline trimming cut 6 bases from V and 7 bases from J; bases unmatched to any gene: 7. CDR1 and CDR2 from the germline V gene are SGHDT and YYEEEE.

V gene TRBV11-2 combines with J gene TRBJ2-7; no reliable D call. Germline V gene lookup returns CDR1 SGHAT and CDR2 FQNNGV. The CDR3 loop spans 12 amino acids. Trimming left V 6 bases short and J 7 bases short, with 13 bases between. In DNA, the CDR3 is TGTGCCAGCAGAAGACGGTCCGGGGAGCAGTACTTC. This translates into CASRRRSGEQYF.

The CDR3 sequence is CASSHLSTPTNEKLFF. The DNA for the CDR3 is TGTGCCAGCAGCCACTTATCGACTCCGACTAATGAAAAACTGTTTTTT. This chain connects TRBV7-9 to TRBJ1-4; D unclear. CDR1 SEHNR and CDR2 FQNEAQ come from the germline V gene (reference sequence). Trimming cost V 5 bases and J 2 bases, with 15 bases left between them. The length of the CDR3 is 16 residues.

This clone is a singleton in its sample. The chain couples TRBV7-3 to TRBJ2-3, with 7 bases lining up with TRBD1. Germline V CDR1 and CDR2: SGHTA, FQGTGA. The CDR3 spans 14 residues. V was clipped by 2 bases and J by 6 bases; unmatched bases: 5. CDR3 protein: CASSLEGAADTQYF. The CDR3 DNA is TGTGCCAGCAGCTTAGAGGGGGCGGCCGATACGCAGTATTTT.

The chain recombines TRBV28 with TRBJ2-2; D is ambiguous. This CDR3 spans 12 amino acids. Germline V gene data show CDR1 as MDHEN and CDR2 as SYDVKM. Trimming stripped 8 bases from V and 3 bases from J, with 7 bases between. In DNA form, the CDR3 reads TGTGCCAGCCGAGAGGACACCGGGGAGCTGTTTTTT. The encoded protein is CASREDTGELFF.

The V call is TRBV7-2, the J call TRBJ2-7, with 8 bases that match TRBD1. The CDR3 loop spans 18 amino acids. V shed 3 bases and J 4 bases; nucleotides not matched to a gene: 17. CDR1 is SGHTA and CDR2 is FQGNSA in the germline V gene. The CDR3 nucleotides read TGTGCCAGCAGCTTCTTTCGCTCAGGACAGGGCTTTCCTTACGAGCAGTACTTC. This translates into CASSFFRSGQGFPYEQYF.

The chain couples TRBV12-5 to TRBJ2-7, with a possible D match to TRBD2 (5 bases). Trimming removed 5 bases at V and 4 bases at J, with 21 bases between. Per germline, CDR1 LGHNT and CDR2 FRNRAP. CDR3 length: 16 amino acids. Here the CDR3 DNA reads TGTGCTAGTGGTCCCCGACCGGGGAGCGGAATTTACGAGCAGTACTTC. It codes for CASGPRPGSGIYEQYF.

The chain carries TRBV2 and TRBJ2-5; D ambiguous. The V end was cut by 3 bases, the J end by 5 bases, with 10 bases between. CDR3 length: 13 residues. Germline loops: CDR1 SNHLY, CDR2 FYNNEI. CDR3 coding DNA: TGTGCCAGCAGTGATGAATCCGGGGAGACCCAGTACTTC. Residues: CASSDESGETQYF.

This clone was seen a single time. The chain recombines TRBV7-9 with TRBJ2-2; D is possibly TRBD2 (6 bases). The CDR3 runs 17 residues. The V gene's germline CDR1 is SEHNR and CDR2 FQNEAQ (reference sequence). Trimming removed 1 base from V and 6 bases from J, with 18 bases in between. CDR3 DNA: TGTGCCAGCAGCTTAGGTGGGGCGGGGTCCCACCCCGGGGAGCTGTTTTTT. Protein product: CASSLGGAGSHPGELFF. Supplemented by reference TRBV7-9 and TRBJ2-2, the full variable domain reads DTGVSQNPRHKITKRGQNVTFRCDPISEHNRLYWYRQTLGQGPEFLTYFQNEAQLEKSRLLSDRFSAERPKGSFSTLEIQRTEQGDSAMYLCASSLGGAGSHPGELFFGEGSRLTVL.

The V call is TRBV4-2, the J call TRBJ2-3; 12 bases align to TRBD2. CDR1 is LGHNA and CDR2 is YNFKEQ in the germline V gene. The CDR3 extends over 16 amino acids. V trimming: 4 bases; J trimming: 2 bases; junction bases outside the gene matches: 4. The CDR3 spells CASSPRLAGATDTQYF. The CDR3 bases are TGTGCCAGCAGCCCGAGACTAGCGGGGGCCACAGATACGCAGTATTTT.

The chain uses TRBV18 and TRBJ2-7; TRBD2 might be the D (7 bases). The germline V gene has CDR1 KGHSH and CDR2 LQKENI. This CDR3 region has 11 residues. V was shortened by 3 bases and J by 9 bases, with 9 bases between the two germline ends. As DNA, the CDR3 is TGTGCCAGCTCACCGGGGGGGCCGCAGTACTTC. Its protein product is CASSPGGPQYF.

V usage is TRBV7-9 and J usage is TRBJ1-1; D unclear. The germline gives CDR1 SEHNR, CDR2 FQNEAQ (reference sequence). Deletions cut 6 bases from V and 0 bases from J, with 11 bases between. This CDR3 region has 14 residues. The chain's CDR3 is CASSFESLNTEAFF. The CDR3 DNA is TGTGCCAGCAGTTTCGAGTCGTTGAACACTGAAGCTTTCTTT.

V gene TRBV24-1 combines with J gene TRBJ2-7; tentative D call: TRBD1 (6 bases). CDR3 size: 14 residues. The germline CDR1 and CDR2 sequences are KGHDR and SFDVKD. Trimming removed 3 bases at V and 1 base at J, with 9 bases between. The CDR3 DNA follows: TGTGCCACCAGTGATCATGGACAGTCCTACGAGCAGTACTTC. It encodes CATSDHGQSYEQYF.

The CDR3 coding sequence is TGTGCCAGCAGCGCCGGGACAGGGGGATTCTACGAGCAGTACTTC. It codes for CASSAGTGGFYEQYF. J is TRBJ2-7 and V is TRBV9, with 11 bases fitting TRBD1. Unmatched junction bases numbered 5, after V lost 3 bases and J lost 3 bases. Germline CDR1 SGDLS, CDR2 YYNGEE. The length of the CDR3 is 15 residues.

The chain is built from TRBV19 and TRBJ2-4, with D maybe TRBD2 (5 bases). The V gene lost 6 bases and the J gene lost 2 bases, with 11 bases spanning the gap. The germline V gene has CDR1 LNHDA and CDR2 SQIVND (reference sequence). The CDR3 has 14 amino acids. The CDR3 nucleotides read TGTGCCAGTAGGGGCCGGGAATCCAAAAACATTCAGTACTTC. This gives the protein CASRGRESKNIQYF.

This chain links TRBV5-5 with TRBJ2-1; D may be TRBD2 (5 bases). Between the trimmed V and J ends, which lost 4 bases and 1 base, there was a span of 12 bases. This CDR3 has 15 residues. Germline V gene lookup returns CDR1 SGHKS and CDR2 YYEKEE (reference sequence). The CDR3 is CASSPREKSYNEQFF. CDR3 bases: TGTGCCAGCAGCCCGAGGGAGAAATCCTACAATGAGCAGTTCTTC.

The CDR3 loop is CASSRGRDDYGYTF. The CDR3 DNA is TGTGCCAGCTCACGGGGGCGCGACGACTATGGCTACACCTTC. The rearrangement joins TRBV18 to TRBJ1-2; perhaps TRBD1 as D (6 bases). The germline V and J ends were trimmed by 4 bases and 3 bases, with 12 bases remaining between them. Germline V CDR1 and CDR2: KGHSH, LQKENI. This CDR3 comprises 14 residues.

The chain has TRBV5-1 and TRBJ2-7; TRBD1 aligns across 9 bases. CDR1 is SGHRS, CDR2 YFSETQ, per germline. The CDR3 runs to 16 residues. V trimming: 0 bases; J trimming: 5 bases; junction bases outside the gene matches: 9. The CDR3 reads CASSLATGQGNHEQYF. The DNA for the CDR3 is TGCGCCAGCAGCTTGGCCACTGGACAGGGGAACCACGAGCAGTACTTC.